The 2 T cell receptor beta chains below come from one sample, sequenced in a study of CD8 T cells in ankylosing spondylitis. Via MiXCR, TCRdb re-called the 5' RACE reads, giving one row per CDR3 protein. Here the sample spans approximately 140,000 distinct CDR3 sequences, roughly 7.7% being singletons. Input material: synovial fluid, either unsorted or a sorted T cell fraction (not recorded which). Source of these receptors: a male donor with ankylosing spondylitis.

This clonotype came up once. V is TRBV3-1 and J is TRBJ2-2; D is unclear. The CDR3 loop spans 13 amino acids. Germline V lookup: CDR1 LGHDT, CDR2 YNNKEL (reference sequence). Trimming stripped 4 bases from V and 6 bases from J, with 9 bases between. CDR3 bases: TGTGCCAGCAGCCTCTTTGGGTCCGGGGAGCTGTTTTTT. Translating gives CASSLFGSGELFF.

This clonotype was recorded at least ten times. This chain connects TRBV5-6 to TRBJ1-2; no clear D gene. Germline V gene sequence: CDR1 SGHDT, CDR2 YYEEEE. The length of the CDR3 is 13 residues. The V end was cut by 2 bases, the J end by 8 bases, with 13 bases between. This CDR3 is CASSFPAVDGYTF. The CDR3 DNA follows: TGTGCCAGCAGCTTTCCGGCGGTGGACGGCTACACCTTC.